These T cell receptor beta chains were read from a single sample in a study of CD8+ T cells in alopecia areata. Assay used: immunoSEQ multiplex PCR; TCRdb lists only in-frame clones, some missing. The data show under 300,000 clones, 45% to 70% seen once. Sequencing used CD4+ T cells sorted from blood, obtained at roughly week 53, from a patient treated with tofacitinib. The source of these receptors is a human donor with alopecia areata. The CDR3 runs from the conserved cysteine through the conserved F or W.

v_call: TRBV4-2; j_call: TRBJ2-5; cdr3_aa: CASSQGLAGVGETQYF
v_call: TRBV6-6; j_call: TRBJ2-3; cdr3_aa: CASSYTEDTQYF
v_call: TRBV4-1; j_call: TRBJ2-1; cdr3_aa: CASSREGQPSYNEQFF
v_call: TRBV21-1; j_call: TRBJ2-5; cdr3_aa: CASREGQDQETQYF
v_call: TRBV7-9; j_call: TRBJ1-1; cdr3_aa: CASSRTRGITEAFF
v_call: TRBV2; j_call: TRBJ2-5; cdr3_aa: CASNRVPQETQYF
v_call: TRBV10-3; j_call: TRBJ2-7; cdr3_aa: CAISESGAGFAYEQYF
v_call: TRBV15; j_call: TRBJ2-1; cdr3_aa: CATSRGGALSNEQFF
v_call: TRBV5-6; j_call: TRBJ2-1; cdr3_aa: CASSWDSYNEQFF
v_call: TRBV10-2; j_call: TRBJ2-3; cdr3_aa: CASRVQAPTDTQYF
v_call: TRBV7-2; j_call: TRBJ2-1; cdr3_aa: CASSSSGGSSYNEQFF
v_call: TRBV30; j_call: TRBJ1-3; cdr3_aa: CAWIGQGRPEDTIYF
v_call: TRBV7-8; j_call: TRBJ2-3; cdr3_aa: CASSPRTSPSTDTQYF
v_call: TRBV30; j_call: TRBJ2-5; cdr3_aa: CAWSSARETQYF
v_call: TRBV9; j_call: TRBJ1-1; cdr3_aa: CASSVGGPNTEAFF
v_call: TRBV5-6; j_call: TRBJ2-1; cdr3_aa: CASSPPPGQGNNEQFF
v_call: TRBV10-3; j_call: TRBJ2-4; cdr3_aa: CAISPGAGIGPKNIQYF
v_call: TRBV5-1; j_call: TRBJ2-2; cdr3_aa: CASSLGGATGELFF
v_call: TRBV10-3; j_call: TRBJ2-7; cdr3_aa: CAIRNQSYEQYF
v_call: TRBV14; j_call: TRBJ2-5; cdr3_aa: CASSHEDRTQETQYF
v_call: TRBV2; j_call: TRBJ1-1; cdr3_aa: CASSEGPINTEAFF
v_call: TRBV6-5; j_call: TRBJ2-3; cdr3_aa: CASTPGGLGPHTQYF
v_call: TRBV30; j_call: TRBJ1-5; cdr3_aa: CAWRGTGVRQPQHF